One sample yielded the 4 T cell receptor beta chains listed below, sequenced in a study of neoadjuvant anti-PD-1 for oral cavity cancer. Time point noted: after neoadjuvant nivolumab, at surgical resection. Sequencing was performed with immunoSEQ multiplex PCR; in TCRdb, only in-frame clones are kept and a portion is missing. The sample carries around 68,000 clones, approximately 87% recorded once. The sample consisted of PBMCs, taken after nivolumab (anti-PD-1) treatment. The receptors originated from a person aged 35-79 years with oral cavity squamous cell carcinoma.

The CDR3 spells CASSLGGLGYTEAFF. The CDR3 DNA reads as TGTGCCAGCAGCTTAGGGGGGCTAGGCTACACTGAAGCTTTCTTT. The V and J genes are TRBV7-6 and TRBJ1-1; tentative D call: TRBD1 (6 bases). The V gene's germline CDR1 is SGHVS and CDR2 FNYEAQ. V dropped 1 base and J dropped 3 bases, with 12 bases sitting between them. The CDR3 length is 15 residues.

The chain is built from TRBV5-1 and TRBJ2-7; 11 bases match TRBD2. Trimming at V came to 0 bases and at J to 1 base, leaving 0 bases not matched to a gene. The CDR3 sequence is 15 residues long. Germline assignment: CDR1 SGHRS and CDR2 YFSETQ. Written as DNA, the CDR3 is TGCGCCAGCAGCTTGGGACTAGCGGGATCCTACGAGCAGTACTTC. Translated: CASSLGLAGSYEQYF.

This chain uses TRBV7-8 with TRBJ1-2, with D unclear. The CDR3 is made up of 15 amino acids. Per germline, CDR1 SGHVS and CDR2 FQNEAQ. V was trimmed by 7 bases and J by 2 bases, leaving 17 bases between them. This CDR3 reads CASTLRGGRNYGYTF. The CDR3 nucleotides are TGTGCCAGCACTCTACGAGGCGGGCGAAACTATGGCTACACCTTC.

J is TRBJ1-1 and V is TRBV5-4, with 7 bases that match TRBD1. The V gene end was trimmed by 5 bases and the J gene end by 5 bases; junction bases not matched to a gene: 12. The germline gives CDR1 SGHNT, CDR2 YYREEE (reference sequence). The CDR3 is 15 amino acids. This CDR3 reads CASRRRDSPLTEAFF. The DNA of the CDR3 is TGTGCCAGCAGGCGCCGGGACAGCCCCTTGACTGAAGCTTTCTTT. The full variable domain, in which reference TRBV5-4 and TRBJ1-1 provide the parts outside the CDR3, is ETGVTQSPTHLIKTRGQQVTLRCSSQSGHNTVSWYQQALGQGPQFIFQYYREEENGRGNFPPRFSGLQFPNYSSELNVNALELDDSALYLCASRRRDSPLTEAFFGQGTRLTVV.